The sequence of this TCR beta chain was determined in a study of blood T cell repertoires in COVID-19. This clone has just a few counts. Sequencing used immunoSEQ multiplex PCR; TCRdb keeps in-frame clones, though not all of them. The table has more than 120,000 clones, 80% to 90% seen once; the top ten hold 8.6%. CDR3 length equals 15 residues. From germline, CDR1 is SGHDN and CDR2 FVKESK. V lost 2 bases to trimming and J lost 9 bases; unmatched junction nucleotides: 11. The source is a woman between 45 and 65 years old with active or convalescent COVID-19. This chain joins TRBV14 and TRBJ2-7; 9 bases match TRBD1. Sequencing used peripheral blood. CDR3 in DNA: TGTGCCAGCAGCCAAATGGGACAGGGTGGCTGGCGGCAGTACTTC. This translates into CASSQMGQGGWRQYF.